This T cell receptor (beta chain) came from a study of blood T cells in healthy people across ages. Findings of the study overall: Naive CD4+ cell counts and diversity both ran higher in long-lived than in aged donors. Naive T cell percentage showed a strong correlation with the diversity of TCR beta. Shifts in expanded clonotypes may have been confounded by donor CMV status, which was unknown.

This clonotype was seen more than once but under ten times. As yet, its antigen is unknown. The CDR3 loop spans 14 amino acids. Germline CDR1 reads MNHNS; CDR2 reads SASEGT. For the second PCR, which ran for about 7 to 11 cycles, a sample-barcoded 5' primer and a J-beta primer mix were used. TCRdb recomputed calls from the 5' RACE reads with MiXCR, one row per CDR3 protein. Among about 640,000 distinct CDR3 sequences, around three fifths were seen once, and the ten largest hold over 30%. They isolated at least 7 million PBMCs from each sample. Input material: blood. The sequence was obtained from a man aged 55 to 70 in good health. This chain connects TRBV6-1 to TRBJ2-5; weak D call: TRBD2 (6 bases). TRBJ2-7 explains the end of the DNA better; the J call may be wrong. The CDR3 bases are TGTGCCAGCAGTGAAGTGCGGGGAATCGGCGAGCAGTACTTC. Translation: CASSEVRGIGEQYF.